This is a list of T cell receptor beta chains from one sample in a study of shared clonotypes between healthy human individuals. The table came from immunoSEQ multiplex PCR; TCRdb's copy has only in-frame clones and leaves some out. The data contain about 730,000 clones, roughly two thirds of them singletons. The sample comprised memory CD4+ T cells sorted from blood. The receptors originated from a woman aged 30 to 39 in good health. Each CDR3 is given with its conserved first and last residue. Each record gives: clone size, J gene, D gene, V gene, CDR3 DNA, CDR3 protein. The D gene is left open where the match is weak. Size is stated for part of the rows, as once, few or many counts, or as a class when the clone is expanded.

size: NA; J: TRBJ2-1; D: TRBD1; V: TRBV5-6; DNA: TGTGCCAGCAGCTTGGACAGGGGGCCCCACCGGAGATCCTACAATGAGCAGTTCTTC; CDR3: CASSLDRGPHRRSYNEQFF
size: NA; J: TRBJ1-3; D: NA; V: TRBV4-1; DNA: TGCGCCAGCAGCCATGTTACGGGGGCTGGCGGAAACACCATATATTTT; CDR3: CASSHVTGAGGNTIYF
size: NA; J: TRBJ2-5; D: NA; V: TRBV5-6; DNA: TGTGCCAGCAGCTTTATCCGGGACGGCAAAATAAAAGAGACCCAGTACTTC; CDR3: CASSFIRDGKIKETQYF
size: NA; J: TRBJ2-2; D: TRBD1; V: TRBV29-1; DNA: TGCAGCGTTGAAGATCGGGACAGGGCTCCCGGGGAGCTGTTTTTT; CDR3: CSVEDRDRAPGELFF
size: NA; J: TRBJ2-7; D: TRBD1; V: TRBV27; DNA: TGTGCCAGCAGTTTATGGGGACAGGCCTCCTACGAGCAGTACTTC; CDR3: CASSLWGQASYEQYF
size: NA; J: TRBJ2-3; D: TRBD2; V: TRBV19; DNA: TGTGCCAGTAGCCTAGCGGGAGGGCCAGGCACAGATACGCAGTATTTT; CDR3: CASSLAGGPGTDTQYF
size: NA; J: TRBJ2-1; D: TRBD2; V: TRBV18; DNA: TGTGCCAGCTCACCACCGGGACTAGCGGGAGGAGGGGACAATGAGCAGTTCTTC; CDR3: CASSPPGLAGGGDNEQFF
size: NA; J: TRBJ2-1; D: NA; V: TRBV5-1; DNA: TGCGCCAGCAGCTTCGTGCTAGCGACCAACAATGAGCAGTTCTTC; CDR3: CASSFVLATNNEQFF
size: NA; J: TRBJ2-7; D: NA; V: TRBV2; DNA: TGTGCCAGCAGGGGTGAGACCTACGAGCAGTACTTC; CDR3: CASRGETYEQYF
size: few; J: TRBJ1-5; D: NA; V: TRBV2; DNA: TGTGCCAGCAGCGGGCCTCTGGGGCAGCCCCAGCATTTT; CDR3: CASSGPLGQPQHF
size: NA; J: TRBJ2-3; D: TRBD1; V: TRBV6-1; DNA: TGTGCCAGCAGGCCCGGACAGGGAGTAGATACGCAGTATTTT; CDR3: CASRPGQGVDTQYF
size: NA; J: TRBJ2-1; D: NA; V: TRBV29-1; DNA: TGCAGCGTTGAAGATCGTAGCGGACCCTCCTACAATGAGCAGTTCTTC; CDR3: CSVEDRSGPSYNEQFF
size: NA; J: TRBJ1-2; D: TRBD1; V: TRBV2; DNA: TGTGCCAGCAGTCCCCGGACAGGGGCGAGTGGCTACACCTTC; CDR3: CASSPRTGASGYTF
size: once; J: TRBJ2-2; D: TRBD2; V: TRBV5-1; DNA: TGCGCCAGCAGCGGGAGGGCCTCCGGGGAGCTGTTTTTT; CDR3: CASSGRASGELFF
size: NA; J: TRBJ1-4; D: NA; V: TRBV28; DNA: TGTGCCAGCAGTTCCCCAGGCCCGGCCCGGGGTGAAAAACTGTTTTTT; CDR3: CASSSPGPARGEKLFF
size: NA; J: TRBJ1-2; D: NA; V: TRBV9; DNA: TGTGCCAGCAGCGTAGCTTCGGGGGCCGGCGGCTACACCTTC; CDR3: CASSVASGAGGYTF
size: NA; J: TRBJ2-1; D: TRBD2; V: TRBV5-4; DNA: TGTGCCAGCACACGCGGGACTAGTCCCGATGAGCAGTTCTTC; CDR3: CASTRGTSPDEQFF
size: NA; J: TRBJ1-1; D: TRBD1; V: TRBV6-5; DNA: TGTGCCAGCAGTTCCACAGGGGGGACCACTGAAGCTTTCTTT; CDR3: CASSSTGGTTEAFF
size: NA; J: TRBJ2-1; D: TRBD2; V: TRBV9; DNA: TGTGCCAGCAGCGTAGTTGCTAGCGGGAGTCCCAATGAGCAGTTCTTC; CDR3: CASSVVASGSPNEQFF
size: few; J: TRBJ2-1; D: TRBD2; V: TRBV19; DNA: TGTGCCAGTAGTAAGACCGAATCCGGGACTAGCGGTTTCCATGAGCAGTTCTTC; CDR3: CASSKTESGTSGFHEQFF
size: NA; J: TRBJ1-1; D: NA; V: TRBV11-2; DNA: TGTGCCAGCAGCCGGGGCTGGAACACTGAAGCTTTCTTT; CDR3: CASSRGWNTEAFF
size: NA; J: TRBJ2-2; D: TRBD2; V: TRBV7-3; DNA: TGTGCCAGCAGCACTAATTCTCGAGCGGGAGGGCTGGCGGGGGAGCTGTTTTTT; CDR3: CASSTNSRAGGLAGELFF
size: NA; J: TRBJ1-2; D: NA; V: TRBV6-5; DNA: TGTGCCAGCAGTTACTCGGGCAGCCGTGGTTATGGCTACACCTTC; CDR3: CASSYSGSRGYGYTF
size: NA; J: TRBJ2-6; D: NA; V: TRBV28; DNA: TGTGCCAGCAGACCCGGGACGTGGATGGCCAACGTCCTGACTTTC; CDR3: CASRPGTWMANVLTF
size: NA; J: TRBJ2-1; D: NA; V: TRBV21-1; DNA: TGTGCCAGCAGCAAACATAAAATTGTAGCGCGGGAGGGCAATGAGCAGTTCTTC; CDR3: CASSKHKIVAREGNEQFF
size: few; J: TRBJ2-5; D: NA; V: TRBV19; DNA: TGTGCCAGTAGTCCCCAGGGCCCGCTCGGGGAGACCCAGTACTTC; CDR3: CASSPQGPLGETQYF
size: NA; J: TRBJ2-5; D: TRBD1; V: TRBV27; DNA: TGTGCCAGCAGAAGCACGACAGGGGGCAGGGGGGAGACCCAGTACTTC; CDR3: CASRSTTGGRGETQYF
size: NA; J: TRBJ2-1; D: NA; V: TRBV5-1; DNA: TGCGCCAGCAGCTTGGAAGGGGCCTTTAGCCTAGTACTTAATGGTGAGCAGTTCTTC; CDR3: CASSLEGAFSLVLNGEQFF
size: NA; J: TRBJ2-1; D: TRBD2; V: TRBV6-5; DNA: TGTGCCAGCAGTTTGGTGGGAGGGCCCTCATACAATGAGCAGTTCTTC; CDR3: CASSLVGGPSYNEQFF